A selection of T cell receptor beta chains follows, all from one sample in a study of cytomegalovirus exposure and HLA in healthy donors. Clones were sequenced by immunoSEQ multiplex PCR, and TCRdb holds only the in-frame ones, with some missing. The table has roughly 250,000 clones, approximately 86% seen once. Input material: PBMCs. The receptors come from a woman aged 25 to 45 in good health and CMV-seropositive. Each CDR3 is given with its conserved first and last residue. Fields, in order: clone size, D gene, V gene, J gene, CDR3 DNA, CDR3 protein. The D gene is left open where the match is weak. A row's size may be missing; if present it is once, few, many or a size class.

abundance: -
d_gene: TRBD1
v_gene: TRBV4-1
j_gene: TRBJ2-7
CDR3nt: TGCGCCAGCAGCTCCCATTTTAGGACAGGGTATGACGAGCAGTACTTC
CDR3aa: CASSSHFRTGYDEQYF

abundance: -
d_gene: TRBD2
v_gene: TRBV4-2
j_gene: TRBJ2-5
CDR3nt: TGTGCCAGCAGCCAAGAACTAGCGGGACTGTACCAAGAGACCCAGTACTTC
CDR3aa: CASSQELAGLYQETQYF

abundance: -
d_gene: -
v_gene: TRBV11-3
j_gene: TRBJ2-1
CDR3nt: TGTGCCAGCACGCCCCGGATTAGCGATGAGCAGTTCTTC
CDR3aa: CASTPRISDEQFF

abundance: -
d_gene: -
v_gene: TRBV2
j_gene: TRBJ2-3
CDR3nt: TGTGCCAGCAGTGATGGGCTAGCTAGCACAGATACGCAGTATTTT
CDR3aa: CASSDGLASTDTQYF

abundance: -
d_gene: -
v_gene: TRBV7-8
j_gene: TRBJ1-5
CDR3nt: TGTGCCAGCAGCTTAGCCCTTGAAGCAGGCACCCAATCTCAGCCCCAGCATTTT
CDR3aa: CASSLALEAGTQSQPQHF

abundance: -
d_gene: TRBD2
v_gene: TRBV19
j_gene: TRBJ2-1
CDR3nt: TGTGCCAGTAGTATATCGGGACTAGCGGGATACCACAATGAGCAGTTCTTC
CDR3aa: CASSISGLAGYHNEQFF

abundance: -
d_gene: -
v_gene: TRBV5-1
j_gene: TRBJ2-2
CDR3nt: TGCGCCAGCAGCTTCCTAGCGGAGGGACAGAACACCGGGGAGCTGTTTTTT
CDR3aa: CASSFLAEGQNTGELFF

abundance: -
d_gene: -
v_gene: TRBV27
j_gene: TRBJ2-1
CDR3nt: TGTGCCAGCAGTGGACAGATCTACAATGAGCAGTTCTTC
CDR3aa: CASSGQIYNEQFF

abundance: few
d_gene: -
v_gene: TRBV5-1
j_gene: TRBJ1-2
CDR3nt: TGCGCCAGCAGCTTCGGAGAGGGTCAGGGGAACTATGGCTACACCTTC
CDR3aa: CASSFGEGQGNYGYTF

abundance: -
d_gene: -
v_gene: TRBV19
j_gene: TRBJ2-7
CDR3nt: TGTGCCAGTAGTACAGGGTCCTACGAGCAGTACTTC
CDR3aa: CASSTGSYEQYF

abundance: -
d_gene: -
v_gene: TRBV5-1
j_gene: TRBJ1-4
CDR3nt: TGCGCCAGCAGCTTGGAGACAGGAGTTAATGAAAAACTGTTTTTT
CDR3aa: CASSLETGVNEKLFF

abundance: -
d_gene: TRBD2
v_gene: TRBV7-6
j_gene: TRBJ2-7
CDR3nt: TGTGCCAGCAGTTTACAGCGGGAGGGCTACCACGAGCAGTACTTC
CDR3aa: CASSLQREGYHEQYF

abundance: -
d_gene: TRBD1
v_gene: TRBV6-5
j_gene: TRBJ1-2
CDR3nt: TGTGCCAGCAGCCGGGACAGTTCCTATGGCTACACCTTC
CDR3aa: CASSRDSSYGYTF

abundance: -
d_gene: TRBD2
v_gene: TRBV27
j_gene: TRBJ2-2
CDR3nt: TGTGCCAGCAGTTTATATGGCGGGAGCAACACCGGGGAGCTGTTTTTT
CDR3aa: CASSLYGGSNTGELFF

abundance: -
d_gene: -
v_gene: TRBV25-1
j_gene: TRBJ1-4
CDR3nt: TGTGCCAGCAGTCCATTTAACACGTGGGGACTTGAAAAACTGTTTTTT
CDR3aa: CASSPFNTWGLEKLFF

abundance: -
d_gene: TRBD2
v_gene: TRBV27
j_gene: TRBJ2-2
CDR3nt: TGTGCCAGCAGCATCAGACTAGCGGGTATCACCGGGGAGCTGTTTTTT
CDR3aa: CASSIRLAGITGELFF

abundance: -
d_gene: TRBD1
v_gene: TRBV5-1
j_gene: TRBJ1-2
CDR3nt: TGCGCCAGCAGCTTGGACCTTCAGGGGGCTGGCTACACCTTC
CDR3aa: CASSLDLQGAGYTF

abundance: -
d_gene: -
v_gene: TRBV30
j_gene: TRBJ2-5
CDR3nt: TGTGCCTGGAGTATACGGGAGACCCAGTACTTC
CDR3aa: CAWSIRETQYF

abundance: -
d_gene: -
v_gene: TRBV2
j_gene: TRBJ1-4
CDR3nt: TGTGCCAGCAGTAACCAGGGAAATAATGAAAAACTGTTTTTT
CDR3aa: CASSNQGNNEKLFF

abundance: -
d_gene: TRBD2
v_gene: TRBV27
j_gene: TRBJ2-5
CDR3nt: TGTGCCAGCAGTGGCCAGTTTGGCGGGGGAGAGACCCAGTACTTC
CDR3aa: CASSGQFGGGETQYF

abundance: once
d_gene: -
v_gene: TRBV27
j_gene: TRBJ2-3
CDR3nt: TGTGCCAGCAGTTTATCTGCAGGGCTAGTTCGCACAGATACGCAGTATTTT
CDR3aa: CASSLSAGLVRTDTQYF

abundance: -
d_gene: TRBD2
v_gene: TRBV28
j_gene: TRBJ2-7
CDR3nt: TGTGCCAGCAGTTTAAGTGGGGGGGGCTACGAGCAGTACTTC
CDR3aa: CASSLSGGGYEQYF

abundance: -
d_gene: TRBD2
v_gene: TRBV15
j_gene: TRBJ2-6
CDR3nt: TGTGCCACCAGCAGACTTGGGGCGGGGGATGGGGCCAACGTCCTGACTTTC
CDR3aa: CATSRLGAGDGANVLTF

abundance: -
d_gene: TRBD1
v_gene: TRBV28
j_gene: TRBJ2-5
CDR3nt: TGTGCCAGCCTACCTTCAGACAGGGGCCAAGAGACCCAGTACTTC
CDR3aa: CASLPSDRGQETQYF

abundance: -
d_gene: TRBD2
v_gene: TRBV4-1
j_gene: TRBJ2-7
CDR3nt: TGCGCCAGCAGCCAAGAACCCCCCCCCTGGACTAGCGGGGCCTCCTACGAGCAGTACTTC
CDR3aa: CASSQEPPPWTSGASYEQYF

abundance: few
d_gene: -
v_gene: TRBV6-1
j_gene: TRBJ2-1
CDR3nt: TGTGCCAGCAGTGATTTCGATATGAGGAGTGAGCAGTTCTTC
CDR3aa: CASSDFDMRSEQFF

abundance: -
d_gene: -
v_gene: TRBV30
j_gene: TRBJ1-2
CDR3nt: TGTGCCTGGAGTGTACAGGGATTTCATGGCTACACCTTC
CDR3aa: CAWSVQGFHGYTF

abundance: -
d_gene: TRBD1
v_gene: TRBV2
j_gene: TRBJ2-5
CDR3nt: TGTGCCAGCAGCTTTACTCGACAGGGCCGAGAGACCCAGTACTTC
CDR3aa: CASSFTRQGRETQYF

abundance: -
d_gene: TRBD1
v_gene: TRBV28
j_gene: TRBJ1-4
CDR3nt: TGTGCCAGCAGGCGGGACAGGGAAAGCGAAAAACTGTTTTTT
CDR3aa: CASRRDRESEKLFF

abundance: few
d_gene: -
v_gene: TRBV29-1
j_gene: TRBJ2-5
CDR3nt: TGCAGCGGCCTAGGTCACCAAGAGACCCAGTACTTC
CDR3aa: CSGLGHQETQYF

abundance: -
d_gene: -
v_gene: TRBV27
j_gene: TRBJ2-5
CDR3nt: TGTGCCAGCAGCGAAGACAGCCGGTGGCAGACCCAGTACTTC
CDR3aa: CASSEDSRWQTQYF